Listed below are T cell receptor beta chains from one sample, sequenced in a study of vaccination and CD4 T cells after COVID-19. TCRdb recomputed calls from the PCR reads with MiXCR, one row per CDR3 protein. The sample has a few thousand distinct CDR3 sequences; roughly a fifth are singletons. Antigens of these TCRs are unknown. The sequencing sample was made of CD4+ T cells from blood, cultured in vitro. The receptors originated from a human donor who had recovered from COVID-19. Each CDR3 is given without its conserved first and last residue. The D gene is left open where the match is weak.

ASSERPGQGGEKLF	TRBD1	TRBV6-1	TRBJ1-4
AIRPGQGSTNSPLH	TRBD1	TRBV10-3	TRBJ1-6
ASSTRLGTGTGNEQF	.	TRBV19	TRBJ2-1
SARSAGNTIY	.	TRBV20-1	TRBJ1-3
ASSRNQGLGNTIY	.	TRBV12-3/TRBV12-4	TRBJ1-3
ASSQDVSGGAKDTQY	TRBD2	TRBV4-1	TRBJ2-3
ASSSPIPNQPQH	.	TRBV19	TRBJ1-5
SARYGTGDTGELF	.	TRBV20-1	TRBJ2-2
ASSSSLNTEAF	.	TRBV2	TRBJ1-1
ASSLEITGSYNSPLH	.	TRBV5-1	TRBJ1-6
SARDRDPTIALGAKNIQY	TRBD1	TRBV29-1	TRBJ2-4
ASTQGQGRNTIY	TRBD1	TRBV9	TRBJ1-3
ASNSGSYTEAF	.	TRBV12-5	TRBJ1-1
AISSGHTGELF	.	TRBV10-3	TRBJ2-2
ASSLAGRGEKLF	.	TRBV7-8	TRBJ1-4
ASSRDRGSLETQY	TRBD1	TRBV7-9	TRBJ2-5
ASTVTGGETQY	TRBD1	TRBV5-4	TRBJ2-5
ASSEVGGVGGYT	.	TRBV2	TRBJ1-2
ASSRSQTPGSQETQY	.	TRBV4-1	TRBJ2-5
ASEQGRGTDTQY	TRBD1	TRBV5-1	TRBJ2-3
ASSEGARGNQPQH	.	TRBV6-1	TRBJ1-5
ASSPEGVRAKNIQY	.	TRBV6-1	TRBJ2-4
ASSLQTGGTGELF	TRBD2	TRBV11-3	TRBJ2-2
ASSHPAFSLSYEQY	.	TRBV23-1	TRBJ2-7
ASSLRTGGGYT	TRBD1	TRBV7-6	TRBJ1-2
ASSRSGTWTEKLF	.	TRBV7-2	TRBJ1-4
ASSPTERRAATEAF	.	TRBV9	TRBJ1-1
AISGDRNYGYT	TRBD1	TRBV10-3	TRBJ1-2
ASGRAWQTQY	.	TRBV12-5	TRBJ2-5
ASSFGQGRSSSWETQY	TRBD1	TRBV6-5	TRBJ2-5
ASGVAKDEQY	.	TRBV11-3	TRBJ2-7
ASSIERGGYGYT	.	TRBV19	TRBJ1-2
ASSFTQPTDTQY	.	TRBV6-5	TRBJ2-3
ASSSGGRGTGELF	.	TRBV13	TRBJ2-2
STGHGDTEAF	.	TRBV20-1	TRBJ1-1
ASSLNTENSPLH	.	TRBV7-3	TRBJ1-6
ASSMTGGGNQPQH	TRBD1	TRBV19	TRBJ1-5
ASSEGRTNNSPLH	.	TRBV19	TRBJ1-6
ASSLEETQY	.	TRBV5-6	TRBJ2-5